This entry describes one T cell receptor beta chain. Its target is not known. The record originates from a study of cytotoxic CD8 clonotypes in ibrutinib-treated CLL. At the level of the study: Sequencing produced an average of roughly 280,000 productive templates and 85,000 to 100,000 productive rearrangements per sample.

Study findings and constraints: Under therapy, public clonotypes either contracted or stayed stable, and they were uncommon.

The assay was immunoSEQ multiplex PCR, and TCRdb's table has in-frame clones only and misses some. The repertoire has over 200,000 clones, roughly 65% of them found once; the top ten carry about 6%. This CDR3 region has 14 residues. Trimming at V came to 6 bases and at J to 5 bases, leaving 9 bases not matched to a gene. CDR1 KGHSH and CDR2 LQKENI come from the germline V gene. The V call is TRBV18, the J call TRBJ2-7, with 8 bases matching TRBD1. The sample consisted of PBMCs, taken after 12 months of ibrutinib treatment. This clonotype was obtained from a human donor with chronic lymphocytic leukemia. CDR3 protein: CASSEYRGLHEQYF. DNA of the CDR3: TGTGCCAGCTCCGAATACAGGGGGTTGCACGAGCAGTACTTC.